Only a few counts were recorded for the clone carrying this T cell receptor beta chain. Its antigen is not identified. TCRdb re-analysed the reads in MiXCR, keeping a single row per CDR3 protein. The sample has about 600,000 distinct CDR3 sequences; less than 25% are singletons. This sample stems from a study of T cell repertoires in cytomegalovirus infection. Overall study context: CMV infection and matching HLA type were both indicated by public TCR beta signatures.

Germline V gene data show CDR1 as ENHRY and CDR2 as SYGVKD. The CDR3 loop spans 16 amino acids. With 7 bases clipped from V and 0 bases from J, the junction kept 6 bases outside the gene matches. Study-wide results and caveats: CMV-specific HLA-C-restricted TCR beta clonotypes dominated the ex vivo response.

The TCR originated in a human donor in good health (CMV status not recorded). Some clones in this sample may be carry-over from other donors' samples. The sample comprised CD8+ T cells from PBMCs. J is TRBJ2-6 and V is TRBV10-3, with 7 positions matching TRBD1. In DNA, the CDR3 is TGTGCCATCAAGGGACAGAGACCCTCTGGGGCCAACGTCCTGACTTTC. Translating gives CAIKGQRPSGANVLTF.